This T cell receptor (beta chain) was sequenced during a study of CD8 T cells in ankylosing spondylitis. Germline values: CDR1 WSHSY, CDR2 SAAADI. This CDR3 spans 14 amino acids. The V end was cut by 8 bases, the J end by 2 bases, with 16 bases between. MiXCR, applied by TCRdb to the 5' RACE reads, yields one record per CDR3 protein. Of under 300,000 distinct CDR3 sequences detected, about 10% appear once; the ten largest clones hold about 3%. The source of this sequence is a male donor with ankylosing spondylitis or in good health (not recorded which). The rearrangement links TRBV10-2 to TRBJ2-7; tentatively, D is TRBD1 (5 bases). The sample consisted of blood, either unsorted or a sorted T cell fraction (not recorded which). The DNA for the CDR3 is TGCGCCAGCGGCCGACAGCTGGCGACCTACGAGCAGTACTTC. It yields the protein CASGRQLATYEQYF.